The 22 T cell receptor beta chains in this list originate from one sample, sequenced in a study of blood T cell repertoires in COVID-19. Repertoires were generated with immunoSEQ multiplex PCR, while TCRdb's copy carries only in-frame clones and drops some. The sample yields about 68,000 clones, approximately 92% seen once. Sequencing input: peripheral blood. The receptors stem from a man aged 50-59 years with acute or convalescent COVID-19.

The chain recombines TRBV14 with TRBJ2-1; 11 bases fit TRBD2. V dropped 4 bases and J dropped 4; count of bases not matched to a gene: 12. The length of the CDR3 is 18 residues. The germline CDR1 and CDR2 sequences are SGHDN and FVKESK. CDR3 bases: TGTGCCAGCAGCCGCCCTAGCTGGGGACTAGCGGCTTACAATGAGCAGTTCTTC. Its protein is CASSRPSWGLAAYNEQFF.

The gene calls are TRBV4-1 and TRBJ1-6; 7 positions agree with TRBD1. Trimming took 5 bases from V and 7 from J; bases not matched to a gene: 8. The CDR3 consists of 15 residues. Germline lookup yields CDR1 MGHRA and CDR2 YSYEKL. The CDR3: CASSSSRDSNSPLHF. Here the CDR3 DNA reads TGCGCCAGCAGCTCTTCCCGGGACAGCAATTCACCCCTCCACTTT.

The chain links TRBV27 to TRBJ2-7, with 9 nucleotides matching TRBD1. Germline V gene data show CDR1 as MNHEY and CDR2 as SMNVEV (reference sequence). V shed 2 bases, J shed 6 bases, and the junction held 8 bases outside the gene matches. This CDR3 has 15 amino acids. CDR3 residues: CASSLLGRTGAEQYF. The CDR3 nucleotides read TGTGCCAGCAGTTTACTCGGACGGACAGGGGCCGAGCAGTACTTC.

The J gene is TRBJ1-1, the V gene TRBV18; possibly TRBD1 for D (5 bases). The CDR3 covers 15 residues. Germline V CDR1 and CDR2: KGHSH, LQKENI. The V and J ends lost 3 bases and 1 base respectively, with 12 bases between them. The CDR3 loop is CASSPRQLSNTEAFF. In DNA form, the CDR3 reads TGTGCCAGCTCACCCCGACAGTTGTCGAACACTGAAGCTTTCTTT.

The chain recombines TRBV4-3 with TRBJ2-7; 7 positions match TRBD1. CDR3 size: 15 residues. V was pared by 0 bases and J by 4 bases, with 6 bases of the junction left unmatched. CDR1 is LGHNA and CDR2 is YSLEER in the germline V gene. CDR3 bases: TGCGCCAGCAGCCAAGAAGGAACAGGGGTGTACGAGCAGTACTTC. It codes for CASSQEGTGVYEQYF.

Concerning this clone: Mismatch with germline at one junction end may stem from a read error. V usage is TRBV11-2 and J usage is TRBJ2-5; weak D call: TRBD2 (7 bases). CDR1 SGHAT and CDR2 FQNNGV come from the germline V gene. The CDR3 consists of 13 residues. CDR3 nucleotides: TGTGCCAGCAGCTTGGAACATAGGGGGGGGAGGCACTTC. Its protein product is CASSLEHRGGRHF.

CDR3 coding DNA: TGTGCCAGCAGCTTGGTCAGGGACAGGGCCACAGATACGCAGTATTTT. Protein product: CASSLVRDRATDTQYF. The chain has TRBV5-6 and TRBJ2-3; 9 nucleotides line up with TRBD1. This CDR3 is 16 amino acids long. Unmatched junction bases numbered 4, after V lost 0 bases and J lost 2 bases. CDR1 is SGHDT, CDR2 YYEEEE, per germline.

J is TRBJ2-7 and V is TRBV14; 10 nucleotides align to TRBD2. After removal of 2 bases from V and 2 bases from J, the junction contained 3 bases not matched to a gene. The V gene's germline CDR1 is SGHDN and CDR2 FVKESK. The CDR3 has 15 residues. The CDR3 sequence is CASSQSGTSAYEQYF. The CDR3 DNA reads as TGTGCCAGCAGCCAATCCGGGACTAGCGCCTACGAGCAGTACTTC.

This clone was counted between two and nine times. The V and J genes are TRBV5-5 and TRBJ1-2; 7 bases agree with TRBD1. CDR1 is SGHKS and CDR2 is YYEKEE in the germline V gene (reference sequence). The CDR3 is made up of 17 amino acids. V lost 1 base to trimming and J lost 0 bases; unmatched junction nucleotides: 9. The CDR3 sequence is CASSLRQGRGSNYGYTF. The CDR3 DNA follows: TGTGCCAGCAGCTTGAGACAGGGAAGAGGCTCTAACTATGGCTACACCTTC.

For this clone: At one end the junction does not follow the germline gene, possibly because of a read error. The CDR3 bases are TGTGCCAGCAGCCAAGGGGGGACAGGGCGATCATTT. Its protein is CASSQGGTGRSF. The V and J genes are TRBV3-1 (or the pseudogene TRBV3-2) and TRBJ1-1; 9 bases match TRBD1. This CDR3 has 12 amino acids. From germline, CDR1 is LGHDT and CDR2 YNNKEL (reference sequence).

This clone was observed a handful of times. The V gene is TRBV4-1, the J gene TRBJ1-3; 11 bases are shared with TRBD1. With V trimmed by 2 bases and J by 4 bases, 4 bases remained unmatched. The CDR3 spans 16 residues. Germline CDR1 and CDR2: MGHRA and YSYEKL. This chain's CDR3 is CASSQRDRGTGNTIYF. The CDR3 nucleotides are TGCGCCAGCAGCCAACGGGACAGGGGGACGGGAAACACCATATATTTT.

The chain links TRBV28 to TRBJ2-2; TRBD1 might be the D (5 bases). This CDR3 has 16 residues. The V end was cut by 3 bases, the J end by 4 bases, with 15 bases between. CDR1 is MDHEN and CDR2 is SYDVKM in the germline V gene. The CDR3: CASSFIQGFSTGELFF. In nucleotides, the CDR3 is TGTGCCAGCAGTTTTATCCAGGGTTTCAGCACCGGGGAGCTGTTTTTT.

The chain links TRBV25-1 to TRBJ2-5, with TRBD1 matching over 7 bases. Germline loops: CDR1 MGHDK, CDR2 SYGVNS. J gave up 5 bases and V 4 bases, and 16 bases lay outside the gene matches. The CDR3 totals 17 residues. The DNA of the CDR3 is TGTGCCAGCAGTGGCTCATTAACAGGGGAAGCCAGGGAGACCCAGTACTTC. Its protein product is CASSGSLTGEARETQYF.

This chain's CDR3 is CASKPGQITNEQFF. In nucleotides, the CDR3 is TGTGCCAGCAAGCCGGGACAGATCACAAATGAGCAGTTCTTC. The chain has TRBV28 and TRBJ2-1; TRBD1 matches at 7 bases. With V trimmed by 7 bases and J by 7 bases, 10 bases remained unmatched. The CDR3 sequence is 14 residues long. Germline loops: CDR1 MDHEN, CDR2 SYDVKM.

V gene TRBV11-3 combines with J gene TRBJ2-1, with D perhaps matching TRBD2 (5 bases). This CDR3 has 15 amino acids. CDR1 SGHNT and CDR2 YENEEA come from the germline V gene. Trimming removed 3 bases from V and 3 bases from J, with 12 bases in between. CDR3 in DNA: TGTGCCAGCAGCTTGGCGGGCAACCACTACAATGAGCAGTTCTTC. Translation gives CASSLAGNHYNEQFF. The full variable domain, with the rest looked up from reference TRBV11-3 and TRBJ2-1, is EAGVVQSPRYKIIEKKQPVAFWCNPISGHNTLYWYLQNLGQGPELLIRYENEEAVDDSQLPKDRFSAERLKGVDSTLKIQPAELGDSAVYLCASSLAGNHYNEQFFGPGTRLTVL.

J is TRBJ1-4 and V is TRBV19; 7 nucleotides line up with TRBD1. The germline gives CDR1 LNHDA, CDR2 SQIVND (reference sequence). CDR3 length: 15 residues. V gave up 5 bases and J gave up 5 bases; unmatched junction bases: 8. CDR3 bases: TGTGCCAGTAGTCCCTCGACAGGGAGAAATGAAAAACTGTTTTTT. This translates into CASSPSTGRNEKLFF.

Only one count was recorded for this clone. The rearrangement links TRBV28 to TRBJ1-3; D might be TRBD1 (5 bases). Trimming cost V 6 bases and J 1 base, with 7 bases left between them. The CDR3 contains 13 residues. Germline V lookup: CDR1 MDHEN, CDR2 SYDVKM. The CDR3 bases are TGTGCCAGCAGGCAGGGTTCTGGAAACACCATATATTTT. This translates into CASRQGSGNTIYF.

V usage is TRBV27 and J usage is TRBJ1-3; a weak D match, TRBD1 (6 bases). Germline CDR1 MNHEY, CDR2 SMNVEV (reference sequence). The CDR3 has 14 amino acids. The V and J ends lost 5 bases and 3 bases respectively, with 11 bases between them. The DNA of the CDR3 is TGTGCCAGCAGTCCTTACAGGGATGGAAACACCATATATTTT. Protein: CASSPYRDGNTIYF.

The rearrangement uses TRBV7-2 and TRBJ2-1; TRBD1 might be the D (7 bases). V shed 4 bases and J shed 9 bases, with 19 bases lying between them. This CDR3 comprises 15 residues. Per germline, CDR1 SGHTA and CDR2 FQGNSA. Here the CDR3 reads CASSYQQGRGGEQFF. Written as DNA, the CDR3 is TGTGCCAGCAGCTACCAACAGGGGCGGGGTGGTGAGCAGTTCTTC.

The V call is TRBV20-1, the J call TRBJ1-2, with 7 nucleotides matching TRBD1. The CDR3 is 14 amino acids. Trimming took 3 bases from V and 4 from J; bases not matched to a gene: 8. Germline values: CDR1 DFQATT, CDR2 SNEGSKA (reference sequence). This CDR3 is CSASPPGQIYGYTF. CDR3 in DNA: TGCAGTGCTAGTCCCCCGGGACAGATCTATGGCTACACCTTC.

This chain joins TRBV23-1 and TRBJ2-2; D is unclear. Being an ORF, TRBV23-1 has a function that is uncertain. The CDR3 extends over 14 amino acids. V dropped 7 bases and J dropped 0 bases, with 9 bases sitting between them. The CDR3 region has the DNA TGCGCCAGCACCATTCCAGCGAACACCGGGGAGCTGTTTTTT. Its protein is CASTIPANTGELFF.

V is TRBV28 and J is TRBJ2-1, with 10 bases matching TRBD2. CDR3 length: 15 amino acids. Per the germline V gene, CDR1 is MDHEN and CDR2 is SYDVKM. V was clipped by 0 bases and J by 10 bases; unmatched bases: 6. The CDR3 sequence: CASSLWDSGRREQFF. CDR3 bases: TGTGCCAGCAGTTTATGGGATAGCGGGAGGCGAGAGCAGTTCTTC.